One sample yielded the 32 T cell receptor beta chains listed below, sequenced in a study of tumor-infiltrating lymphocytes in primary liver carcinoma. From about 19-30 mg of unsorted bulk tissue, DNA and RNA were co-extracted together. Priming with a constant-region primer yielded TCR beta cDNA from about 450 ng total RNA. What produced the TCR beta libraries was three nested multiplex PCR rounds using slightly modified ARM-PCR. Rounds one and two of PCR, each of 10 to 11 cycles, were primed with TRBV1-TRBV30 forward primers and a C-beta reverse primer. TCRdb passed the multiplex PCR reads through MiXCR, listing each CDR3 protein once. The data contain about 35,000 distinct CDR3 sequences, over 65% of them singletons. Sequenced sample: liver tumor tissue from sampling region 4. As to subset: tumor region T4, right-lateral pole. Source of these receptors: a man between 40 and 49 years old with primary liver carcinoma and hepatitis B virus infection.

By share of the sample, this clonotype is medium-sized. The chain employs TRBV29-1 and TRBJ2-1, with D possibly called TRBD1 or TRBD2 (6 bases each). Germline lookup yields CDR1 SQVTM and CDR2 ANQGSEA. CDR3 size: 15 residues. V lost 4 bases to trimming and J lost 4 bases, with 17 bases between them. In DNA form, the CDR3 reads TGCAGCGTTGTTGGGTCCGGGGGCGCTTACAATGAGCAGTTCTTC. Residues: CSVVGSGGAYNEQFF.

This clonotype occurred once. The genes are TRBV30 and TRBJ2-3; no clear D gene. Germline lookup yields CDR1 GTSNPN and CDR2 SVGIG (reference sequence). This CDR3 is 15 amino acids long. Trimming pared 6 bases from V and 0 bases from J, leaving 16 bases between. CDR3 DNA: TGTGCCTGTACGCGTCTGGCGGCCAGCACAGATACGCAGTATTTT. This sequence encodes CACTRLAASTDTQYF. Drawing the rest from reference TRBV30 and TRBJ2-3, the complete variable domain is SQTIHQWPATLVQPVGSPLSLECTVEGTSNPNLYWYRQAAGRGLQLLFYSVGIGQISSEVPQNLSASRPQDRQFILSSKKLLLSDSGFYLCACTRLAASTDTQYFGPGTRLTVL.

This clonotype counts as medium-sized. The J gene is TRBJ1-1, the V gene TRBV7-8; unclear D gene. The CDR3 is made up of 13 amino acids. V lost 5 bases and J lost 1, with 8 bases in between. The germline gives CDR1 SGHVS, CDR2 FQNEAQ. The CDR3 nucleotides read TGTGCCAGCAGCCGTCAGAGGAACACTGAAGCTTTCTTT. As protein: CASSRQRNTEAFF.

This clonotype was seen more than once but under ten times. In DNA form, the CDR3 reads TGTGCCAGCACTCCCACTTACAGGAACCTCTACGAGCAGTACTTC. Translated, it gives CASTPTYRNLYEQYF. The chain links TRBV28 to TRBJ2-7; maybe TRBD1 (5 bases). Per the germline V gene, CDR1 is MDHEN and CDR2 is SYDVKM. This CDR3 is built from 15 residues. V dropped 7 bases and J dropped 3 bases, with 19 bases sitting between them. Together with reference TRBV28 and TRBJ2-7, the CDR3 gives the full variable domain: DVKVTQSSRYLVKRTGEKVFLECVQDMDHENMFWYRQDPGLGLRLIYFSYDVKMKEKGDIPEGYSVSREKKERFSLILESASTNQTSMYLCASTPTYRNLYEQYFGPGTRLTVT.

The rearrangement links TRBV28 to TRBJ2-3; D perhaps matches TRBD2 (5 bases). The CDR3 contains 17 residues. Trimming cost V 2 bases and J 5 bases, with 20 bases left between them. Per germline, CDR1 MDHEN and CDR2 SYDVKM. CDR3 nucleotide sequence: TGTGCCAGCAGTTTACGGCTGCTAGCAGGAGCTATAGATACGCAGTATTTT. It encodes CASSLRLLAGAIDTQYF.

Comment on this clonotype: Mismatch with germline at one junction end may stem from a read error. The J gene is TRBJ2-7, the V gene TRBV11-2; D is possibly TRBD2 (6 bases). Germline V gene data show CDR1 as SGHAT and CDR2 as FQNNGV. CDR3 size: 13 residues. Here the CDR3 DNA reads TGTGCTAGCAGCGGAAGCGGGTGGAACAAGCAATACTTC. This encodes CASSGSGWNKQYF.

With respect to this clonotype: Because it lacks the conserved phenylalanine or tryptophan at the end, this CDR3 is likely a read error. This chain connects TRBV11-1 to TRBJ1-1; possible D gene TRBD1, 6 bases. The CDR3 extends over 15 amino acids. From germline, CDR1 is SGHAT and CDR2 FQDESV (reference sequence). This CDR3 is CVSSFGQTLGTEAFS. CDR3 nucleotide sequence: TGTGTCAGTAGCTTCGGACAGACCTTGGGGACTGAAGCTTTCTCT.

A few counts support this clonotype. The chain joins TRBV7-8 to TRBJ2-1; 10 nucleotides line up with TRBD2. The V and J ends lost 6 bases and 8 bases, in that order; junction bases with no gene match: 10. Germline V gene sequence: CDR1 SGHVS, CDR2 FQNEAQ. This CDR3 contains 15 residues. CDR3 region: CASRLTSGIRYEQFF. Written as DNA, the CDR3 is TGTGCCAGCAGGCTTACTAGCGGGATAAGGTATGAGCAGTTCTTC.

To note about this clonotype: At one end, the junction sequence differs from germline, possibly due to a read error. This chain uses TRBV14 with TRBJ2-2, with D maybe TRBD2 (5 bases). The CDR3 is 13 amino acids. The germline V gene encodes CDR1 SGHDN and CDR2 FVKESK. In nucleotides, the CDR3 is TGTGCCTGCAGCTCTCAGATCACCGGGGAGTTGTTTTTT. Amino acid sequence: CACSSQITGELFF.

Notes on this clonotype: The CDR3 end shows no conserved phenylalanine or tryptophan, and so a read error is likely. The chain couples TRBV6-6 to TRBJ2-7; D is ambiguous. Germline V gives CDR1 MNHNY, CDR2 SVGAGI (reference sequence). The CDR3 consists of 13 residues. V dropped 7 bases and J dropped 0 bases, with 10 bases sitting between them. CDR3 DNA: TGTGCCAGCACTTCGGAATACTCCTACGAGCAGTACCTC. It encodes CASTSEYSYEQYL.

Notes on this clonotype: The junction departs from germline at one end; a sequencing error may be responsible. This chain links TRBV7-9 with TRBJ2-1, with TRBD1 as a possible D gene (5 bases). CDR3 length: 15 amino acids. Germline V gives CDR1 SEHNR, CDR2 FQNEAQ (reference sequence). The CDR3 coding sequence is TGTGCCATCAGTGACAGTTTATCCGAAATCAATGAGCACTTCTTC. Residues: CAISDSLSEINEHFF. Full variable domain (missing parts from reference TRBV7-9 and TRBJ2-1): DTGVSQNPRHKITKRGQNVTFRCDPISEHNRLYWYRQTLGQGPEFLTYFQNEAQLEKSRLLSDRFSAERPKGSFSTLEIQRTEQGDSAMYLCAISDSLSEINEHFFGPGTRLTVL.

The rearrangement uses TRBV5-6 and TRBJ1-5; a possible D gene is TRBD1 (6 bases). V was trimmed by 8 bases and J by 9 bases, leaving 24 bases between them. The CDR3 covers 15 residues. Germline V gives CDR1 SGHDT, CDR2 YYEEEE. The CDR3 nucleotides read TGTGCCAGTAGCATCTTGGCCAGGGGCGATCGGCCCCAGCATTTT. Residues: CASSILARGDRPQHF. Supplemented by reference TRBV5-6 and TRBJ1-5, the full variable domain reads DAGVTQSPTHLIKTRGQQVTLRCSPKSGHDTVSWYQQALGQGPQFIFQYYEEEERQRGNFPDRFSGHQFPNYSSELNVNALLLGDSALYLCASSILARGDRPQHFGDGTRLSIL.

The J gene is TRBJ2-1, the V gene TRBV11-2, with D possibly called TRBD1 or TRBD2 (5 bases each). The CDR3 has 17 residues. V lost 0 bases to trimming and J lost 3 bases, with 15 bases between them. Germline V gives CDR1 SGHAT, CDR2 FQNNGV. The chain's CDR3 is CASSLDWGWRFYNEQFF. The CDR3 DNA sequence: TGTGCCAGCAGCTTAGACTGGGGCTGGAGGTTCTACAATGAGCAGTTCTTC.

As concerns this clonotype: The missing conserved phenylalanine or tryptophan at the end of this CDR3 makes a read error likely. The chain uses TRBV11-3 and TRBJ2-1, with no clear D. There are 12 residues in the CDR3. Germline CDR1 reads SGHNT; CDR2 reads YENEEA. The DNA of the CDR3 is TGTGCCAGCAGCTTGAATTCCAATGAACAGTTCATC. The encoded protein is CASSLNSNEQFI.

The gene calls are TRBV6-5 and TRBJ2-2, with D maybe TRBD1 (5 bases). V was trimmed by 8 bases and J by 10 bases, leaving 14 bases between them. The germline V gene encodes CDR1 MNHEY and CDR2 SVGAGI. The CDR3 is made up of 12 amino acids. The CDR3 DNA is TGTGCCAGCGGGATCCAGGACAAGGAGCTGTTTTTT. Residues: CASGIQDKELFF.

A word on this clonotype: Germline is not matched at one junction end, which may reflect a read error. V and J are TRBV11-3 and TRBJ2-1; D call uncertain. Germline assignment: CDR1 SGHNT and CDR2 YENEEA. The CDR3 has 12 residues. CDR3 coding DNA: TGTGCCAGCAACTTAAATGCCAATAGGCAGTTCTTC. This sequence encodes CASNLNANRQFF.

Note on this clonotype: As the CDR3 is not closed by the conserved phenylalanine or tryptophan, this likely results from a read error. The rearrangement links TRBV5-1 to TRBJ1-2; D gene unclear. Germline CDR1 and CDR2: SGHRS and YFSETQ. The CDR3 has 13 amino acids. The V end was cut by 0 bases, the J end by 2 bases, with 5 bases between. The CDR3 reads CASSLEANYGYTL. The CDR3 bases are TGCGCCAGCAGCTTGGAGGCAAACTATGGCTACACCTTA.

On this clonotype itself: One end of the junction does not line up with germline, which may come from a read error. CDR3: CARSAGGPNEQFF. CDR3 in DNA: TGTGCCAGGAGCGCGGGAGGGCCAAATGAGCAATTCTTC. The chain has TRBV11-1 and TRBJ2-1, with 9 nucleotides matching TRBD2. Germline assignment: CDR1 SGHAT and CDR2 FQDESV (reference sequence). The CDR3 has 13 amino acids.

This clonotype was recorded only once. The junction departs from germline at one end; a sequencing error may be responsible. The V and J genes are TRBV7-2 and TRBJ2-3, with 8 bases fitting TRBD2. The CDR3 spans 14 residues. The germline V gene encodes CDR1 SGHTA and CDR2 FQGNSA. The CDR3 DNA follows: TGTGCCAACAGCTTAATCGGGGGGGCGGATACGCAGTATTTT. Residues: CANSLIGGADTQYF.

Regarding this clonotype: The germline gene is not matched at one end of the junction; a read error may be the cause. The chain is built from TRBV11-2 and TRBJ2-6, with 8 bases identical to TRBD1. Germline V gene lookup returns CDR1 SGHAT and CDR2 FQNNGV. The CDR3 spans 21 residues. The CDR3 DNA sequence: TGTGCCAGCAACATGGGGGGAGACAGGGGCATTTCCATCTCTGGGGCCAACGTCCAGACTTTC. Residues: CASNMGGDRGISISGANVQTF.

With respect to this clonotype: Mismatch with germline at one junction end may stem from a read error. The J gene is TRBJ2-5, the V gene TRBV29-1, with D uncertain. Germline V gives CDR1 SQVTM, CDR2 ANQGSEA. This CDR3 contains 12 residues. In nucleotides, the CDR3 is TGTAGCATTCTGGAGAACCAAGAGACCCAGTATTTC. Amino acids: CSILENQETQYF.

The J gene is TRBJ2-2, the V gene TRBV11-2; D may be TRBD1 (5 bases). V lost 5 bases to trimming and J lost 14 bases, with 21 bases between them. The CDR3 covers 14 residues. The V gene's germline CDR1 is SGHAT and CDR2 FQNNGV. Here the CDR3 reads CASSTDSDTVDLFF. Here the CDR3 DNA reads TGTGCCAGCAGCACAGACTCGGACACAGTGGATCTGTTTTTT.

By sample fraction, this clonotype is medium-sized. V and J are TRBV5-4 and TRBJ2-2, with 11 bases that match TRBD2. The V gene end was trimmed by 1 base and the J gene end by 5 bases; junction bases not matched to a gene: 4. This CDR3 is built from 16 residues. Germline lookup yields CDR1 SGHNT and CDR2 YYREEE (reference sequence). The CDR3 sequence: CASSLTSGSRTGELFF. The CDR3 DNA sequence: TGTGCCAGCAGCTTGACTAGCGGGAGTCGGACCGGGGAGCTGTTTTTT. Based on the CDR3 plus reference TRBV5-4 and TRBJ2-2, the full variable domain is ETGVTQSPTHLIKTRGQQVTLRCSSQSGHNTVSWYQQALGQGPQFIFQYYREEENGRGNFPPRFSGLQFPNYSSELNVNALELDDSALYLCASSLTSGSRTGELFFGEGSRLTVL.

This clonotype appeared many times. The rearrangement links TRBV11-1 to TRBJ2-3; tentatively, D is TRBD2 (5 bases). Germline loops: CDR1 SGHAT, CDR2 FQDESV (reference sequence). The V end was cut by 5 bases, the J end by 6 bases, with 18 bases between. CDR3 length: 15 amino acids. CDR3 in DNA: TGTGCCAGCAGCCCGAGACGGGGATTAACGGATACGCAGTATTTT. This gives the protein CASSPRRGLTDTQYF.

This clonotype was detected many times. Since a much larger clone is just one base distant, this may be a read error. The rearrangement uses TRBV5-1 and TRBJ2-7; D could derive from TRBD1 or TRBD2 (5 bases each). The V end was cut by 0 bases, the J end by 0 bases, with 13 bases between. Looked up from germline, CDR1 is SGHRS and CDR2 is YFSETQ. This CDR3 spans 16 amino acids. CDR3 bases: TGCGCCAGCAGCTTGGGGGGACGGCGGGCCTCCTACGAGCAGTACTTC. Translation: CASSLGGRRASYEQYF.

Note on this clonotype: A much bigger clone sits one base away, suggesting this may be a read error. The gene calls are TRBV18 and TRBJ2-7, with TRBD2 identical over 12 bases. The germline V gene encodes CDR1 KGHSH and CDR2 LQKENI. V lost 5 bases to trimming and J lost 7 bases; unmatched junction nucleotides: 9. There are 15 residues in the CDR3. This CDR3 reads CASSSATSGRDEQYF. The DNA for the CDR3 is TGTGCCAGCTCATCCGCGACTAGCGGGAGAGATGAGCAGTACTTC.

About this clonotype: The limits of the CDR3 on the DNA are not certain, so only TCRdb's listed CDR3 is given. The genes are TRBV7-2 and TRBJ1-1; TRBD1, as called in the table, went unchecked against the DNA. The CDR3 is 15 amino acids long, termini counted. Looked up from germline, CDR1 is SGHTA and CDR2 is FQGNSA. The CDR3 spells CASSLAVGTGNEPFF.

This clonotype rates as medium-sized. The chain is built from TRBV4-3 and TRBJ2-1; 10 bases fit TRBD1. The CDR3 has 14 amino acids. CDR1 and CDR2 (germline): LGHNA, YSLEER. J lost 7 bases, V lost 4 bases, and 4 bases had no gene match. In DNA, the CDR3 is TGCGCCAGCAGCCTGGACAGGGGGGGGAATGAGCAGTTCTTC. It encodes CASSLDRGGNEQFF.

To note about this clonotype: A read error may produce the germline difference seen at one junction end. The rearrangement joins TRBV11-2 to TRBJ2-7; weak D call: TRBD1 (5 bases). The CDR3 spans 14 residues. Looked up from germline, CDR1 is SGHAT and CDR2 is FQNNGV. For the CDR3, the DNA is TGTGCCAGCAGCACTAACAGGAACTCCTACAAGCAGAACTTC. Translating it yields CASSTNRNSYKQNF.

The chain employs TRBV4-1 and TRBJ2-1; possible D gene TRBD2, 6 bases. CDR3 length equals 19 residues. Germline-derived CDR1 and CDR2 are MGHRA and YSYEKL. Trimming pared 3 bases from V and 6 bases from J, leaving 27 bases between. Written as DNA, the CDR3 is TGCGCCAGCAGCCATGACCGAGGAGGGAGGACCAGGGTCCGCAATGAGCAGTTCTTC. This gives the protein CASSHDRGGRTRVRNEQFF.

About this clonotype: Its ends do not fully match the called genes, so a read error is possible. V and J are TRBV28 and TRBJ1-1, with 7 bases aligning to TRBD1. Germline V gene data show CDR1 as MDHEN and CDR2 as SYDVKM. This CDR3 has 14 residues. Here the CDR3 reads CASTSGQTITEALF. DNA for the CDR3: TGTGCCAGCACCTCGGGACAGACGATCACTGAAGCTCTCTTT. The full variable domain, its missing parts supplied by reference TRBV28 and TRBJ1-1, is DVKVTQSSRYLVKRTGEKVFLECVQDMDHENMFWYRQDPGLGLRLIYFSYDVKMKEKGDIPEGYSVSREKKERFSLILESASTNQTSMYLCASTSGQTITEALFGQGTRLTVV.

The genes are TRBV9 and TRBJ1-3, with TRBD1 as a possible D gene (6 bases). The V end was cut by 4 bases, the J end by 7 bases, with 18 bases between. Germline V lookup: CDR1 SGDLS, CDR2 YYNGEE. This CDR3 has 15 residues. The CDR3 is CASSSASTGTNTIYF. In DNA, the CDR3 is TGTGCCAGCAGCTCAGCTAGCACAGGGACTAACACCATATATTTT.